This is a list of T cell receptor beta chains from one sample in a study of Ad26.COV2.S vaccination and SARS-CoV-2 variants. Profiling relied on immunoSEQ multiplex PCR, and the TCRdb table lists in-frame clones only, not all of them. The table shows more than 85,000 clones, with 80% occurring only once. This specimen was peripheral blood, taken after recovery from COVID-19. Receptors were obtained from a human donor who had recovered from COVID-19. The CDR3 runs from the conserved cysteine through the conserved F or W. The D gene is left open where the match is weak. Size tells how often a clone was seen (once, few, many) or the class of an expanded clone, and some rows leave it out.

clone size	V gene	D gene	J gene	CDR3 protein	CDR3 DNA
-	TRBV27	TRBD1	TRBJ2-7	CASRAGTGGAEQYF	TGTGCCAGCAGGGCCGGGACAGGCGGGGCCGAGCAGTACTTC
-	TRBV7-3	-	TRBJ2-2	CASSSPARGYDTGELFF	TGTGCCAGCAGCTCCCCGGCGAGGGGGTACGACACCGGGGAGCTGTTTTTT
-	TRBV6-2/TRBV6-3	TRBD1	TRBJ1-6	CASSNDRGINSPLHF	TGTGCCAGCAGCAACGACAGGGGCATCAATTCACCCCTCCACTTT
-	TRBV19	TRBD2	TRBJ2-5	CASSNSGTSGETQYF	TGTGCCAGTAGTAACTCCGGGACTAGCGGCGAGACCCAGTACTTC
-	TRBV5-1	-	TRBJ1-1	CASSPWAGAVEAFF	TGCGCCAGCAGCCCGTGGGCGGGGGCGGTTGAAGCTTTCTTT
-	TRBV28	TRBD1	TRBJ2-7	CASSLQGARYEQYF	TGTGCCAGCAGCCTTCAGGGGGCGCGGTACGAGCAGTACTTC
-	TRBV7-9	-	TRBJ1-1	CASSLGAHGNTEAFF	TGTGCCAGCAGCTTAGGGGCACACGGGAACACTGAAGCTTTCTTT
-	TRBV30	-	TRBJ2-3	CAWSPGVANTQYF	TGTGCCTGGAGCCCGGGGGTTGCTAATACGCAGTATTTT
-	TRBV5-1	-	TRBJ1-4	CASSPKGTREEKLFF	TGCGCCAGCAGCCCTAAGGGGACGAGGGAGGAAAAACTGTTTTTT
-	TRBV10-1	-	TRBJ1-1	CASSGQTRTEAFF	TGCGCCAGCAGTGGACAGACGCGCACTGAAGCTTTCTTT
-	TRBV6-5	TRBD1	TRBJ2-1	CASSSGTGGYEQFF	TGTGCCAGCAGCTCCGGGACAGGGGGCTATGAGCAGTTCTTC
-	TRBV5-6	TRBD2	TRBJ2-3	CASSLLRGSITDTQYF	TGTGCCAGCAGCCTATTGCGGGGGTCAATCACAGATACGCAGTATTTT
-	TRBV9	TRBD1	TRBJ2-2	CASSGSGQGLPGELFF	TGTGCCAGCAGCGGCTCGGGACAGGGACTCCCCGGGGAGCTGTTTTTT
-	TRBV2	-	TRBJ2-1	CASRRRDSYNEQFF	TGTGCCAGCCGCCGGAGGGACAGCTACAATGAGCAGTTCTTC
once	TRBV2	TRBD2	TRBJ2-5	CASRNPGLARETQYF	TGTGCCAGCAGAAACCCGGGACTAGCGAGGGAGACCCAGTACTTC
-	TRBV2	-	TRBJ2-3	CASNVETDTQYF	TGTGCCAGCAATGTAGAGACAGATACGCAGTATTTT
-	TRBV4-3	-	TRBJ1-4	CASSQRRGEKLFF	TGCGCCAGCAGCCAACGACGCGGGGAAAAACTGTTTTTT
-	TRBV6-6	-	TRBJ2-1	CASSYSAGYNEQFF	TGTGCCAGCAGTTACTCAGCGGGTTACAATGAGCAGTTCTTC
-	TRBV7-9	-	TRBJ1-2	CASSLQTGREEGYTF	TGTGCCAGCAGCCTTCAGACAGGCAGGGAAGAAGGCTACACCTTC
-	TRBV2	-	TRBJ2-6	CASKSYRVGANVLTF	TGTGCCAGCAAATCCTACAGGGTTGGGGCCAACGTCCTGACTTTC
-	TRBV5-5	TRBD1	TRBJ2-3	CASSPGTGSTDTQYF	TGTGCCAGCAGCCCCGGGACAGGGAGCACAGATACGCAGTATTTT
-	TRBV11-2	-	TRBJ2-7	CASSGGTDPSYEQYF	TGTGCCAGCAGCGGGGGGACGGATCCTTCCTACGAGCAGTACTTC
-	TRBV6-2/TRBV6-3	-	TRBJ2-7	CASSYGAEEVYEQYF	TGTGCCAGCAGTTACGGGGCGGAAGAAGTTTACGAGCAGTACTTC
-	TRBV7-6	TRBD1	TRBJ2-2	CASSSPRDREGAGELFF	TGTGCCAGCAGCTCCCCCAGGGACAGGGAAGGGGCCGGGGAGCTGTTTTTT
-	TRBV6-5	-	TRBJ2-7	CASYLRGGDYEQYF	TGTGCCAGCTACCTCCGGGGCGGCGACTACGAGCAGTACTTC
once	TRBV2	TRBD1	TRBJ1-5	CASRGQGEGQPQHF	TGTGCCAGCAGAGGACAGGGGGAAGGTCAGCCCCAGCATTTT
-	TRBV20-1	TRBD2	TRBJ2-5	CSASGAGTSGEETQYF	TGCAGTGCTAGTGGCGCCGGGACTAGCGGGGAAGAGACCCAGTACTTC
-	TRBV30	-	TRBJ1-1	CAWTTNTEAFF	TGTGCCTGGACCACGAACACTGAAGCTTTCTTT
-	TRBV10-1	TRBD2	TRBJ2-2	CASSSLGRASGATGELFF	TGCGCCAGCAGCTCGTTAGGGAGGGCTAGCGGGGCCACCGGGGAGCTGTTTTTT
few	TRBV19	TRBD1	TRBJ2-1	CASSGDRVYNEQFF	TGTGCCAGTAGCGGAGACAGGGTCTACAATGAGCAGTTCTTC
-	TRBV28	TRBD1	TRBJ1-2	CASRTGQGYGYTF	TGTGCCAGCAGGACCGGACAGGGCTATGGCTACACCTTC
-	TRBV6-1	-	TRBJ1-1	CASSEFTEAFF	TGTGCCAGCAGTGAATTTACTGAAGCTTTCTTT
-	TRBV6-1	-	TRBJ1-5	CASSVGPSPLYSNQPQHF	TGTGCCAGCAGTGTCGGGCCTTCGCCCCTCTATAGCAATCAGCCCCAGCATTTT
-	TRBV7-3	-	TRBJ2-3	CASSSRQTDTQYF	TGTGCCAGCAGCTCTAGACAAACAGATACGCAGTATTTT
-	TRBV5-6	-	TRBJ1-2	CASSLGHYGYTF	TGTGCCAGCAGCTTGGGACACTATGGCTACACCTTC
-	TRBV7-9	-	TRBJ2-2	CASISWGRNTGELFF	TGTGCCAGCATCTCCTGGGGGAGAAACACCGGGGAGCTGTTTTTT
-	TRBV5-6	-	TRBJ2-1	CASSLVRGRQSPEQFF	TGTGCCAGCAGCTTGGTTCGGGGACGGCAATCACCTGAGCAGTTCTTC
-	TRBV4-1	-	TRBJ2-7	CASSQMPTVSSYEQYF	TGCGCCAGCAGCCAAATGCCGACAGTTAGCTCCTACGAGCAGTACTTC
few	TRBV5-1	TRBD2	TRBJ2-1	CASSLDAGRAYNEQFF	TGCGCCAGCAGCTTGGATGCGGGGAGGGCCTACAATGAGCAGTTCTTC
-	TRBV15	-	TRBJ1-1	CATSRDATSAEAFF	TGTGCCACCAGCAGAGATGCCACCTCGGCAGAAGCTTTCTTT
few	TRBV5-1	TRBD1	TRBJ1-6	CASSLGQGAAPLHF	TGCGCCAGCAGCTTGGGACAGGGGGCTGCACCCCTCCACTTT
-	TRBV29-1	-	TRBJ1-1	CSVEEPWTENTEAFF	TGCAGCGTTGAAGAGCCCTGGACAGAGAACACTGAAGCTTTCTTT
-	TRBV12-5	TRBD1	TRBJ2-2	CASGYRQGAPGELFF	TGTGCTAGTGGTTACCGACAGGGGGCGCCCGGGGAGCTGTTTTTT
-	TRBV2	TRBD2	TRBJ2-1	CASTLAGVAYNEQFF	TGTGCCAGCACCCTAGCGGGGGTAGCTTACAATGAGCAGTTCTTC
-	TRBV7-9	-	TRBJ1-4	CASSLDWGHLTNEKLFF	TGTGCCAGCAGCTTAGATTGGGGACACCTAACTAATGAAAAACTGTTTTTT
-	TRBV15	-	TRBJ2-3	CATSEGPDTQYF	TGTGCCACCAGCGAGGGGCCAGATACGCAGTATTTT
-	TRBV7-9	-	TRBJ2-1	CASSWAGAAYNEQFF	TGTGCCAGCAGCTGGGCGGGGGCAGCCTACAATGAGCAGTTCTTC
-	TRBV3-1/TRBV3-2	TRBD1	TRBJ1-3	CASSLQGARNTIYF	TGTGCCAGCAGCCTACAGGGGGCGAGAAACACCATATATTTT
-	TRBV2	TRBD1	TRBJ2-5	CASSGGQGEETQYF	TGTGCCAGCAGCGGTGGACAGGGGGAAGAGACCCAGTACTTC
-	TRBV28	-	TRBJ2-7	CASSFGGSYEQYF	TGTGCCAGCAGTTTTGGGGGGTCCTACGAGCAGTACTTC
-	TRBV7-9	TRBD1	TRBJ2-2	CASSTGQGVNTGELFF	TGTGCCAGCAGCACGGGACAGGGGGTTAACACCGGGGAGCTGTTTTTT
-	TRBV2	-	TRBJ2-5	CASSEARETQYF	TGTGCCAGCAGTGAGGCGAGGGAGACCCAGTACTTC
-	TRBV11-2	-	TRBJ1-3	CASSLGRHSGNTIYF	TGTGCCAGCAGCTTAGGACGGCACTCTGGAAACACCATATATTTT
-	TRBV28	-	TRBJ2-7	CASWTDPPYEQYF	TGTGCCAGTTGGACTGACCCACCCTACGAGCAGTACTTC